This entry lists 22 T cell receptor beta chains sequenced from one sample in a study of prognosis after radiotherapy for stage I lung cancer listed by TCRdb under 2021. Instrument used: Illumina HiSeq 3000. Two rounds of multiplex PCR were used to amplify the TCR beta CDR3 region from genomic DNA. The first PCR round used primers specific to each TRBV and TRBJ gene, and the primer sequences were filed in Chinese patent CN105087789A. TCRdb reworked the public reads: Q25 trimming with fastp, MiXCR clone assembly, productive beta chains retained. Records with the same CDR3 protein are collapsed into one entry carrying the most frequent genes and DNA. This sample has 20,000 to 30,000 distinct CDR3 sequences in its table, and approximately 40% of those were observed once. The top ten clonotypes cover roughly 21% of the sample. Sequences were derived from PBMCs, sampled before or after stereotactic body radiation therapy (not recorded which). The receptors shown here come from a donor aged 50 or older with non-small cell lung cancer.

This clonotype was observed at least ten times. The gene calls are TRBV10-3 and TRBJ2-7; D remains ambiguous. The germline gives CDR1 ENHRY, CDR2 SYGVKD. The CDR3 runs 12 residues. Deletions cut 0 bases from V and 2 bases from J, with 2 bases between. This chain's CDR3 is CAISESTYEQYF. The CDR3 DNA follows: TGTGCCATCAGTGAGTCGACCTACGAGCAGTACTTC.

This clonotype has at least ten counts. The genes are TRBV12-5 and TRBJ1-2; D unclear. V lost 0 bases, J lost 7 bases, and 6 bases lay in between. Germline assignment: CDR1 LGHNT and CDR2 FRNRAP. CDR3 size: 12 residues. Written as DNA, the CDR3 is TGTGCTAGTGGTTTGGTAAGAGGTGGCTACACCTTC. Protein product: CASGLVRGGYTF.

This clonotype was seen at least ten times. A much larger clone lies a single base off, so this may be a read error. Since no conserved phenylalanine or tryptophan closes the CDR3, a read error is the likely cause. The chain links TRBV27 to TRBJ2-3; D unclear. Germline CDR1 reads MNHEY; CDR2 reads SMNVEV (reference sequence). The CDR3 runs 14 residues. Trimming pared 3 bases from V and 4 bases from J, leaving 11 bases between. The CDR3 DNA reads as TGTGCCAGCAGTTTTGGCGCTCTGGCAGATACGCAGTATTCT. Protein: CASSFGALADTQYS.

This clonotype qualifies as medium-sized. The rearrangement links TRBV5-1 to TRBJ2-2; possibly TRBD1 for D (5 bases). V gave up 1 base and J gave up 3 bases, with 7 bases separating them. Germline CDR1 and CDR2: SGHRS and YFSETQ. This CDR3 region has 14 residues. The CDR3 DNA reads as TGCGCCAGCAGCTTGACGACAGACACCGGGGAGCTGTTTTTT. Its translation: CASSLTTDTGELFF.

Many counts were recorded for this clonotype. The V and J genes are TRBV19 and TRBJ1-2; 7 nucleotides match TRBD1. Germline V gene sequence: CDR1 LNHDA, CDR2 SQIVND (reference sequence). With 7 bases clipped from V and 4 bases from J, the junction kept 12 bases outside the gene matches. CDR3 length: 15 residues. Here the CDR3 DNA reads TGTGCCAGTAAAGGACAGGACCCAATCTCCTATGGCTACACCTTC. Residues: CASKGQDPISYGYTF.

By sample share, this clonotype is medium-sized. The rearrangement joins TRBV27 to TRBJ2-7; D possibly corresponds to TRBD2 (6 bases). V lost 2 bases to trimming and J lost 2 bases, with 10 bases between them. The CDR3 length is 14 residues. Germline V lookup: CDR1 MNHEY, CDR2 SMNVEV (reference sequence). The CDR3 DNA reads TGTGCCAGCAGTTTACGGGGGACTGCCTACGAGCAGTACTTC. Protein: CASSLRGTAYEQYF.

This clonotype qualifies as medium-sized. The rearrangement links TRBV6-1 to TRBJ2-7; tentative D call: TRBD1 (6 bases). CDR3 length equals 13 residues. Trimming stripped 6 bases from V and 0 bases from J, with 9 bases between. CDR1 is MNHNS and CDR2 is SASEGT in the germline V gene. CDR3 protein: CASRTGSSYEQYF. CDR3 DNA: TGTGCCAGCAGAACAGGGAGCTCCTACGAGCAGTACTTC.

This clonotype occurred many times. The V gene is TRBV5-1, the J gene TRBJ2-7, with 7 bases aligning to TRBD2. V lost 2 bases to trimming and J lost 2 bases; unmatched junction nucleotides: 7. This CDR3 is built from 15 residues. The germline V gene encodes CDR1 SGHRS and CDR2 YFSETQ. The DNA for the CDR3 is TGCGCCAGCAGCTTTGCCGGGACTAACGCCTACGAGCAGTACTTC. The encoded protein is CASSFAGTNAYEQYF.

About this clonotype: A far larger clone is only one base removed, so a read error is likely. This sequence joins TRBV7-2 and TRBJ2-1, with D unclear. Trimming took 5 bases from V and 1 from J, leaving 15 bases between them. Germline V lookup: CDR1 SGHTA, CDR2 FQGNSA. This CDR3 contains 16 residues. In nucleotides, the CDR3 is TGTGCCAGCAGCCTACAGCATGGGGTTTCCTACAATGAGCAGTTCTTC. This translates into CASSLQHGVSYNEQFF. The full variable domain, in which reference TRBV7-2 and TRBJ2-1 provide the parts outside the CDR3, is GAGVSQSPSNKVTEKGKDVELRCDPISGHTALYWYRQSLGQGLEFLIYFQGNSAPDKSGLPSDRFSAERTGGSVSTLTIQRTQQEDSAVYLCASSLQHGVSYNEQFFGPGTRLTVL.

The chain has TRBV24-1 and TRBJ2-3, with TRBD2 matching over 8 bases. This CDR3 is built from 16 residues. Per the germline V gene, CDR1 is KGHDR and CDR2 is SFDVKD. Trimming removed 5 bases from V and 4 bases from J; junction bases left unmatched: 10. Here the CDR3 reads CATSVRLAKGSDTQYF. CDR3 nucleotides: TGTGCCACCAGTGTTCGACTAGCGAAAGGGTCAGATACGCAGTATTTT.

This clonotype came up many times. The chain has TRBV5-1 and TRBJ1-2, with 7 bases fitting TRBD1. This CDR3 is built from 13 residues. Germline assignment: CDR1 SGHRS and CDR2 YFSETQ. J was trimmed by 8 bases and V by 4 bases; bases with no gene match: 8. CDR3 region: CASSLGTDVGYTF. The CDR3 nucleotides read TGCGCCAGCAGCCTAGGGACAGATGTGGGCTACACCTTC.

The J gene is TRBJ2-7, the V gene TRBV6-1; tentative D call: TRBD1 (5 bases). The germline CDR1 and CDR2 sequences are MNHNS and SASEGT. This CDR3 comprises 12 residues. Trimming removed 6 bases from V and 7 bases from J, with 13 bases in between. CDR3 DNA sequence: TGTGCCAGCAGGCAGGGAAGTAGGGAGCAGTACTTC. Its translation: CASRQGSREQYF.

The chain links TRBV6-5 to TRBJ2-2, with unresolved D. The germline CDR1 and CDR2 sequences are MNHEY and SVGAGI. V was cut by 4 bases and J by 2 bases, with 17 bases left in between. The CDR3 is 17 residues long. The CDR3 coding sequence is TGTGCCAGCAGTTCCGGACGGATACTCGCTAACACCGGGGAGCTGTTTTTT. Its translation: CASSSGRILANTGELFF.

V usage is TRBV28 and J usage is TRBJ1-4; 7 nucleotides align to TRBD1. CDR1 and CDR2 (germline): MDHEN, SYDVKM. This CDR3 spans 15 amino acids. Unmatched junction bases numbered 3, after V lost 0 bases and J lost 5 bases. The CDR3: CASSLWGTENEKLFF. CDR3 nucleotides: TGTGCCAGCAGTTTATGGGGGACAGAGAATGAAAAACTGTTTTTT. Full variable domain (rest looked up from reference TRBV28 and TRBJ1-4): DVKVTQSSRYLVKRTGEKVFLECVQDMDHENMFWYRQDPGLGLRLIYFSYDVKMKEKGDIPEGYSVSREKKERFSLILESASTNQTSMYLCASSLWGTENEKLFFGSGTQLSVL.

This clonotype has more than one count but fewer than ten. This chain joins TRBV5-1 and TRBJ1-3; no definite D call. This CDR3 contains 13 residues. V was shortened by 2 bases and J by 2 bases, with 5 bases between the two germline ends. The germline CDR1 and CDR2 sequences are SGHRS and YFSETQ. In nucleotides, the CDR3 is TGCGCCAGCAGCTTAACCACTGGAAACACCATATATTTT. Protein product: CASSLTTGNTIYF. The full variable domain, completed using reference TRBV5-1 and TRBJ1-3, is KAGVTQTPRYLIKTRGQQVTLSCSPISGHRSVSWYQQTPGQGLQFLFEYFSETQRNKGNFPGRFSGRQFSNSRSEMNVSTLELGDSALYLCASSLTTGNTIYFGEGSWLTVV.

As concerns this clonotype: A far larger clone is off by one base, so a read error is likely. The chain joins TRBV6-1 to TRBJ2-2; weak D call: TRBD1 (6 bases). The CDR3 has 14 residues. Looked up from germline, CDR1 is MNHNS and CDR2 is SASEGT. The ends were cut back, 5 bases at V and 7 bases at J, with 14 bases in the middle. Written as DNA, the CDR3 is TGTGCCAGCAGTCTAACAGGGAGCATCGGGGAGCTGTTTTTT. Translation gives CASSLTGSIGELFF.

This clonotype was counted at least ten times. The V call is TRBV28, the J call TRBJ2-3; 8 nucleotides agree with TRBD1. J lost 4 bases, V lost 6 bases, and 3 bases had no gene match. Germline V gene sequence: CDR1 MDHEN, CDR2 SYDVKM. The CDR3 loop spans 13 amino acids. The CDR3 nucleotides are TGTGCCAGCAGGAAACAGGGGGCAGATACGCAGTATTTT. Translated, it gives CASRKQGADTQYF.

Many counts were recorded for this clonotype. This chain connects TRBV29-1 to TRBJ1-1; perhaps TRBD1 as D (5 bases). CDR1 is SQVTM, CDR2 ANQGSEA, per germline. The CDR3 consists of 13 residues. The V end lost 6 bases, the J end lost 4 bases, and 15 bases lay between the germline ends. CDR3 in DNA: TGCAGCGTGTCACAGGTTGATGTCACTGAAGCTTTCTTT. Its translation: CSVSQVDVTEAFF.

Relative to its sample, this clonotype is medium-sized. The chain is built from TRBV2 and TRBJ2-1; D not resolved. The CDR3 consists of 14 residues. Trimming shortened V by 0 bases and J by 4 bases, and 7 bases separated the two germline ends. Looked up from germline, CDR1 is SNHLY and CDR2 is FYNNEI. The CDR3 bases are TGTGCCAGCAGTGAAGCCAGCCTATACAATGAGCAGTTCTTC. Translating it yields CASSEASLYNEQFF.

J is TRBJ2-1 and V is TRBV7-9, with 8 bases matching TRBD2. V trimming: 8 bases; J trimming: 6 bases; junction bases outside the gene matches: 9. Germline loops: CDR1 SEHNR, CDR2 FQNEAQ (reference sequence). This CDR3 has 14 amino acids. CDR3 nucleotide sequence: TGTGCCAGCCGGGGGGGGGAGTTAAGCAATGAGCAGTTCTTC. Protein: CASRGGELSNEQFF.

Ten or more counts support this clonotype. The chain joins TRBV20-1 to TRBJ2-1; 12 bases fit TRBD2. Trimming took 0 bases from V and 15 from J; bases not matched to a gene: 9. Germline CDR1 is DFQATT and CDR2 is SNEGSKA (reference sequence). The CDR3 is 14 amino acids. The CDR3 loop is CSARETSGRLFLFF. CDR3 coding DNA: TGCAGTGCTAGAGAGACTAGCGGGAGACTCTTTCTGTTCTTC.

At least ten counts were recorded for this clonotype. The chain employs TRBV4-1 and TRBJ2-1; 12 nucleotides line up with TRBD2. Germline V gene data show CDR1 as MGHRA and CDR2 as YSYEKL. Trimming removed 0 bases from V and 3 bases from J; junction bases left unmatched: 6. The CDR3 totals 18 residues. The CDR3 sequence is CASSQEGGLAGSYNEQFF. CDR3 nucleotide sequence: TGCGCCAGCAGCCAAGAAGGAGGACTAGCGGGAAGCTACAATGAGCAGTTCTTC.